This TCR beta chain was sequenced during a study of beta chain features in type 1 diabetes. cDNA synthesis used the whole RNA isolate, giving expressed TCRB sequences. The protocol was immunoSEQ multiplex PCR, while the TCRdb copy is restricted to in-frame clones and leaves out a portion. This sample has 350,000 or so clones, with around 20% found just once. V lost 3 bases to trimming and J lost 10 bases, with 13 bases between them. The length of the CDR3 is 14 residues. Germline V gene sequence: CDR1 LNHNV, CDR2 YYDKDF (reference sequence). The chain links TRBV15 to TRBJ1-6; weak D call: TRBD1 (6 bases). The sequence was collected from a woman aged 18-30 years in good health. The sample consisted of naive CD4+ T cells from blood. The CDR3 DNA reads as TGTGCCACCAGCAGGGGGGGAGGGGGATCACCCCTCCACTTT. Translation gives CATSRGGGGSPLHF.